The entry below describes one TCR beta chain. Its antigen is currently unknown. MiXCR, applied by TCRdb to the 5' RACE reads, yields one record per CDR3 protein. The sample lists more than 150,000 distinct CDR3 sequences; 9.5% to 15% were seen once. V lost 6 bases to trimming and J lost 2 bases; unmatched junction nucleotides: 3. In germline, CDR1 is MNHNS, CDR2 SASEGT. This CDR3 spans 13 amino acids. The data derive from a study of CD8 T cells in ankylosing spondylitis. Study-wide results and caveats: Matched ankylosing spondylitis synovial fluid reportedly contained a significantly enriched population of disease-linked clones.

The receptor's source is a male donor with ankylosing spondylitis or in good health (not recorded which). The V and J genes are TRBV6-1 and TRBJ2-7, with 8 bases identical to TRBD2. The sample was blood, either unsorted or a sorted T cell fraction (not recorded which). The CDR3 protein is CASSSGRAYEQYF. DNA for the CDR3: TGTGCCAGCAGCTCCGGGAGGGCCTACGAGCAGTACTTC.